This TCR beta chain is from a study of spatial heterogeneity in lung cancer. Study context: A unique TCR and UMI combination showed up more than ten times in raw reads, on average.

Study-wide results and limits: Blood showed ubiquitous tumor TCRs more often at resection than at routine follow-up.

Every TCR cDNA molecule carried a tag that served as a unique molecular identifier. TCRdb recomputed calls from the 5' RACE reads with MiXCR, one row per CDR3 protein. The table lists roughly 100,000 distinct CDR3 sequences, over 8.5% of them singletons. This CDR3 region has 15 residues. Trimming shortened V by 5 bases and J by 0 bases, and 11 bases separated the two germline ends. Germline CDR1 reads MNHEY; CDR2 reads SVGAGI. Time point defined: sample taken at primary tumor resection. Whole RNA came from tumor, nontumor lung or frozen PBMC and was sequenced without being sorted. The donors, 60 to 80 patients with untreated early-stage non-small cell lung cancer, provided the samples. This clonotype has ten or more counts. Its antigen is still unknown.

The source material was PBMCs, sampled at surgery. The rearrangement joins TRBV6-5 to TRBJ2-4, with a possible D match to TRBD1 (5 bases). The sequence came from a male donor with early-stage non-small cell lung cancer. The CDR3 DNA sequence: TGTGCCAGCAGTCCCAGGGAACTAGCCAAAAACATTCAGTACTTC. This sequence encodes CASSPRELAKNIQYF.